This T cell receptor beta chain was observed in a study of neurological immune-mediated disorders. Over 180 million TCR-beta sequences from 15-18 subjects came from every sequencing run. TCRdb re-called the 5' RACE reads through MiXCR, storing one row per CDR3 protein. The sample consists of tens of thousands of distinct CDR3 sequences, more than 7% of them appearing once. Time point indicated: longitudinal time-point 3. Study results and limitations: None of the CDR3 amino acid sequences in expanded clones turned up in more than one subject, which points to private repertoires in all groups. Multiple sclerosis, the disease with the least TCR clonal expansion, fell below healthy controls, whereas HTLV-1-associated myelopathy showed the most.

This clonotype was observed many times. Its antigen is undetermined. Per germline, CDR1 SGHRS and CDR2 YFSETQ. CDR3 length: 15 residues. V lost 4 bases to trimming and J lost 10 bases; unmatched junction nucleotides: 11. The chain links TRBV5-1 to TRBJ2-1; 10 nucleotides match TRBD2. This receptor was identified in a woman aged 40 to 49 in good health. Input material: PBMCs. CDR3 DNA sequence: TGCGCCAGCAGCCTTCGACTAGCGGGTAGGTGGGAGCAGTTCTTC. Amino acids: CASSLRLAGRWEQFF. Complete variable domain (other parts from reference TRBV5-1 and TRBJ2-1): KAGVTQTPRYLIKTRGQQVTLSCSPISGHRSVSWYQQTPGQGLQFLFEYFSETQRNKGNFPGRFSGRQFSNSRSEMNVSTLELGDSALYLCASSLRLAGRWEQFFGPGTRLTVL.